This T cell receptor (beta chain) was sequenced in a study of T cells after posttransplantation cyclophosphamide (dated by TCRdb to 2016 to 2017). Study-wide context: T cell repertoire reconstitution was tracked by TRB sequencing after myeloablative bone marrow transplantation in which posttransplantation cyclophosphamide was used as GVHD prophylaxis. Antigen receptor sequencing covered samples from approximately 38 PTCy-treated patients and about 17 of their related bone marrow donors. Public TRB sequences were searched against a database of over 3,600 sequences associated with responses to pathogens, tumor antigens, self-antigens and alloantigens. TRB sequencing was performed on blood from all 35 or so PTCy patients with 1-year posttransplant specimens. TRA and TRB clonality were tightly correlated in about ten samples, so subsequent TCR analyses focused on TRB only. In 3 patients, TRB sequencing was also performed on up to about 3 more blood samples taken 2 to 5.2 years after transplant, and in a handful of patients, pretransplant blood was also TRB-sequenced.

The treatment or condition label here, explained by the study, means: high-dose cyclophosphamide on days +3 and +4 as single-agent GVHD prophylaxis. Patients in the PTCy group got busulfan and fludarabine conditioning, a marrow graft from a related or unrelated donor, and cyclophosphamide on days +3 and +4. The PTCy-treated patients were drawn from a prospective, multi-institutional clinical trial. Peripheral blood and bone marrow mononuclear cells were isolated by Ficoll-Hypaque density centrifugation and were cryopreserved. Results the study describes overall, beyond this receptor: Across the approximately 42 patients, TRB clonality was highly associated with recipient CMV seropositivity and CMV reactivation, and diversity with PTCy was similar to that in the CNI/methotrexate controls. The TRB repertoires of T cells infiltrating skin or the GI tract showed only limited overlap with the TRB repertoires found in blood. Donor-recipient similarity was low at 1-2 months but rose over the first year, and later blood repertoires were often dominated by donor CD8+ memory clones.

TRB sequencing was run on genomic DNA with either the immunoSEQ assay at survey resolution or the hsTCRB kit. The authors' analysis ran thus. The immunoSEQ software handled the initial read processing, while the LymphoSeq R package was used for the repertoire analyses. For each TRB dataset, clonality was calculated as 1 minus normalized Shannon entropy, and the Gini coefficient was computed as well. Phenotypes of unsorted samples were inferred by mapping TRB sequences from sorted subsets of the recipient or donor onto the same recipient's unsorted samples. Not all clones reach the TCRdb copy of this immuneACCESS table, which keeps in-frame sequences only. Checked studies attribute under half of the gap to unresolved V genes and leave the rest unexplained. V and J calls and clone size come straight from that table; D and trimming were deduced from the DNA. This sample gives roughly 4,500 clones in total; about 72% of them show up just once. Around a sixth of the sample is in the top ten clones.

Compared with germline, V lacks 1 base and J lacks 9 bases; bases without a gene match: 6. The CDR3 covers 15 residues, taking in both the cysteine and the phenylalanine. The retained sequence is limited to the CDR3, 45 bases, with the frame set at the first base. CDR1 and CDR2 are drawn from the germline V gene: SGHDT, YYEEEE. As for this clone: Its recognized antigen is unknown. Base qualities are not provided; no much larger clone lies one nucleotide away.

Sequencing was performed on PBMCs, taken 362 days after allogeneic stem cell transplant with posttransplant cyclophosphamide. The sequence was collected from a male patient aged 55-69 years who received an allogeneic stem cell transplant from an unrelated donor, was CMV-positive, and had acute GVHD only. Where a transplant has occurred, the graft donor may have supplied some of the T cells. The chain employs TRBV5-6 and TRBJ2-1; 11 of the junction bases match TRBD2. This receptor carries the CDR3 CASSLLLAGDREQFF. The nucleotides read TGTGCCAGCAGCTTGCTACTAGCGGGAGATCGTGAGCAGTTCTTC.